The 17 T cell receptor beta chains below all came from one sample that was sequenced in a study of post-analysis software for immune sequencing data. TCR beta cDNA libraries had unique molecular identifiers. TCRdb reanalysed the PCR reads using MiXCR and keeps one entry per CDR3 protein. The table shows over 700,000 distinct CDR3 sequences, with roughly 27% occurring only once. No antigen is known for these receptors. Study results and limitations: With TRBV5-6, TRBV5-1 and TRBV20-1 included, about five TRBV segments were more frequent in patients than in controls.

The sequenced material came from blood. These TCRs come from a girl aged 10-17 years with multiple sclerosis.

This clonotype has only a few counts. The V gene is TRBV15, the J gene TRBJ1-2, with D maybe TRBD1 (5 bases). V was pared by 5 bases and J by 1 base, with 23 bases between. This CDR3 contains 18 residues. Germline V gives CDR1 LNHNV, CDR2 YYDKDF (reference sequence). CDR3 nucleotide sequence: TGTGCCACCAGCCGCACGGTTCGGGACGGAGTCCTTAACTATGGCTACACCTTC. Its protein product is CATSRTVRDGVLNYGYTF.

The V gene is TRBV24-1, the J gene TRBJ2-3; 9 bases align to TRBD1. With 4 bases clipped from V and 5 bases from J, the junction kept 6 bases outside the gene matches. Per germline, CDR1 KGHDR and CDR2 SFDVKD. The length of the CDR3 is 15 residues. The CDR3 region has the DNA TGTGCCACCAGTGACCGAGGACAGGGGAAAGATACGCAGTATTTT. Amino acid sequence: CATSDRGQGKDTQYF.

This chain uses TRBV6-5 with TRBJ2-3; tentatively, D is TRBD1 (6 bases). V shed 2 bases and J shed 4 bases, with 13 bases lying between them. The germline V gene has CDR1 MNHEY and CDR2 SVGAGI. This CDR3 comprises 15 residues. CDR3 sequence (DNA): TGTGCCAGCAGTTACACAGGGCTCAGGGCAGATACGCAGTATTTT. Protein sequence: CASSYTGLRADTQYF.

This chain uses TRBV7-9 with TRBJ2-3; TRBD2 agrees at 7 bases. CDR1 is SEHNR and CDR2 is FQNEAQ in the germline V gene (reference sequence). Trimming took 1 base from V and 5 from J; bases not matched to a gene: 6. The CDR3 totals 15 residues. As DNA, the CDR3 is TGTGCCAGCAGCTTAGACCAGCGGGAAAGAGATACGCAGTATTTT. This codes for CASSLDQRERDTQYF.

This chain joins TRBV12-3 or TRBV12-4 and TRBJ2-1; 10 nucleotides align to TRBD2. V lost 6 bases to trimming and J lost 8 bases; unmatched junction nucleotides: 10. The CDR3 covers 15 residues. CDR3 sequence reads: CASSPRAGGPHEQFF. The CDR3 DNA reads as TGTGCCAGCAGCCCTCGAGCGGGGGGGCCCCATGAGCAGTTCTTC.

The V call is TRBV10-3, the J call TRBJ2-6; no clear D gene. With 9 bases removed from V and 1 base from J, the gap between germline ends came to 4 bases. This CDR3 is built from 12 residues. CDR1 ENHRY and CDR2 SYGVKD come from the germline V gene. The CDR3 spells CAIQSGANVLTF. Written as DNA, the CDR3 is TGTGCCATTCAATCTGGGGCCAACGTCCTGACTTTC.

The V call is TRBV15, the J call TRBJ2-7; D might be TRBD1 (5 bases). V was shortened by 0 bases and J by 3 bases, with 9 bases between the two germline ends. The germline CDR1 and CDR2 sequences are LNHNV and YYDKDF (reference sequence). This CDR3 is built from 14 residues. As DNA, the CDR3 is TGTGCCACCAGCAGAGAGGGGCTGAACTACGAGCAGTACTTC. Its translation: CATSREGLNYEQYF.

J is TRBJ2-7 and V is TRBV20-1; 8 nucleotides match TRBD2. Trimming removed 6 bases from V and 3 bases from J; junction bases left unmatched: 10. The CDR3 consists of 14 residues. Germline CDR1 DFQATT, CDR2 SNEGSKA (reference sequence). The CDR3 sequence is CSAYGGSGIYEQYF. The CDR3 DNA follows: TGCAGTGCGTACGGTGGTAGCGGGATCTACGAGCAGTACTTC.

This chain links TRBV20-1 with TRBJ2-1, with 9 bases lining up with TRBD2. The germline CDR1 and CDR2 sequences are DFQATT and SNEGSKA (reference sequence). This CDR3 contains 16 residues. The trim removed 0 bases at V and 4 bases at J, leaving 7 bases unmatched. The CDR3 region is CSARDQRLAEYNEQFF. For the CDR3, the DNA is TGCAGTGCTAGAGATCAGAGACTAGCGGAGTACAATGAGCAGTTCTTC.

This rearrangement joins TRBV20-1 to TRBJ2-7; 9 bases are a match to TRBD2. The CDR3 contains 15 residues. With V trimmed by 3 bases and J by 6 bases, 12 bases remained unmatched. Germline CDR1 is DFQATT and CDR2 is SNEGSKA (reference sequence). CDR3 sequence reads: CSARISGSEMGEQYF. CDR3 nucleotide sequence: TGCAGTGCTAGGATTAGCGGGAGTGAAATGGGCGAGCAGTACTTC.

To note about this clonotype: Possible read error: a much larger clone is one base away. The chain carries TRBV7-9 and TRBJ2-7; D uncertain. The CDR3 spans 14 residues. Germline loops: CDR1 SEHNR, CDR2 FQNEAQ (reference sequence). V lost 5 bases, J lost 1 base, and 12 bases lay in between. CDR3 amino acids: CASSRHTPSYEQYF. The CDR3 nucleotides read TGTGCCAGCAGCCGACACACACCATCCTACGAGCAGTACTTC.

The rearrangement links TRBV10-3 to TRBJ2-7, with D perhaps given as TRBD1 or TRBD2 (5 bases each). CDR3 size: 15 residues. Germline V CDR1 and CDR2: ENHRY, SYGVKD. V shed 1 base and J shed 0 bases, with 10 bases lying between them. CDR3 in amino acids: CAISELGDASYEQYF. The CDR3 DNA sequence: TGTGCCATCAGTGAGTTAGGGGACGCCTCCTACGAGCAGTACTTC.

This clonotype was detected many times. The chain combines TRBV4-1 with TRBJ2-7; no reliable D call. Per the germline V gene, CDR1 is MGHRA and CDR2 is YSYEKL. Trimming stripped 2 bases from V and 7 bases from J, with 12 bases between. This CDR3 is 13 amino acids long. DNA for the CDR3: TGCGCCAGCAGCCAACAAATCTTCGGAGAGCAGTACTTC. Translated, it gives CASSQQIFGEQYF.

The rearrangement links TRBV2 to TRBJ1-6; D remains ambiguous. V lost 7 bases, J lost 0 bases, and 16 bases lay in between. The CDR3 contains 17 residues. Looked up from germline, CDR1 is SNHLY and CDR2 is FYNNEI. Here the CDR3 reads CASTGPTSSSYNSPLHF. In nucleotides, the CDR3 is TGTGCCAGCACTGGCCCGACGAGTAGCTCCTATAATTCACCCCTCCACTTT.

The chain carries TRBV29-1 and TRBJ2-2; 11 bases map to TRBD2. V shed 8 bases, J shed 1 base, and the junction held 9 bases outside the gene matches. The CDR3 is made up of 16 amino acids. In germline, CDR1 is SQVTM, CDR2 ANQGSEA. This CDR3 reads CSTGTLAGGNTGELFF. For the CDR3, the DNA is TGCAGCACCGGTACTCTAGCGGGAGGGAACACCGGGGAGCTGTTTTTT.

The gene calls are TRBV6-5 and TRBJ1-1; weak D call: TRBD1 (6 bases). V was trimmed by 3 bases and J by 4 bases, leaving 15 bases between them. Germline V gene sequence: CDR1 MNHEY, CDR2 SVGAGI. The length of the CDR3 is 15 residues. CDR3 in amino acids: CASSYSRGLGTEAFF. CDR3 coding DNA: TGTGCCAGCAGTTATTCCCGGGGGCTGGGCACTGAAGCTTTCTTT.

The CDR3 sequence: CASSYALGDQPQHF. The CDR3 DNA sequence: TGTGCCAGCAGTTACGCTTTAGGGGATCAGCCCCAGCATTTT. The chain carries TRBV6-5 and TRBJ1-5; perhaps TRBD1 as D (5 bases). Deletions cut 2 bases from V and 5 bases from J, with 10 bases between. The CDR3 runs 14 residues. Germline-derived CDR1 and CDR2 are MNHEY and SVGAGI.